The text below deals with one T cell receptor beta chain. Its antigen is unidentified. This sample was taken from a study of OX40 agonist ivuxolimab in advanced cancers. Overall study results and limits: CD4+ and CD8+ T cells in blood underwent clonal expansion by week 6 at 0.1 to 3.0 mg/kg.

The CDR3 has 15 residues. Deletions cut 3 bases from V and 6 bases from J, with 17 bases between. The germline V gene encodes CDR1 LNHDA and CDR2 SQIVND (reference sequence). The method was immunoSEQ multiplex PCR; TCRdb's version includes in-frame clones alone and lacks a portion of them. The data contain approximately 65,000 clones, roughly 82% of them seen just once; the ten biggest clones take up approximately 10%. This receptor was obtained from an adult with an advanced solid tumor such as melanoma, head and neck, liver or kidney cancer. J is TRBJ1-2 and V is TRBV19; D might be TRBD1 (5 bases). The sample in question was CD4+ or CD8+ T cells sorted from blood, obtained in a trial of the OX40 agonist ivuxolimab. The CDR3 spells CASSMRRGKDDGYTF. As DNA, the CDR3 is TGTGCCAGTAGTATGAGGAGGGGTAAGGATGATGGCTACACCTTC.